This T cell receptor beta chain stems from a study of T-cell reconstitution after alpha-beta-depleted transplantation in children. CDR3 length: 16 residues. CDR1 and CDR2 from the germline V gene are MNHEY and SMNVEV (reference sequence). The V gene end was trimmed by 6 bases and the J gene end by 2 bases; junction bases not matched to a gene: 11. A library of TCRbeta sequences, prepared with unique molecular identifiers, was generated. TCRdb reprocessed the PCR reads via MiXCR and lists one record per CDR3 protein. Of a few hundred thousand distinct CDR3 sequences detected, 13% appear once; the ten largest clones hold around 4.5%.

The origin of this receptor is a human donor who donated a stem cell graft to a child with Fanconi anemia. The genes are TRBV27 and TRBJ1-1, with TRBD1 matching over 8 bases. Sequenced here: PBMCs, sampled from the stem cell graft. The CDR3 region is CASRPYRDRHNTEAFF. The CDR3 region has the DNA TGTGCCAGCAGGCCCTACCGGGACAGGCATAACACTGAAGCTTTCTTT.